Given below is one T cell receptor beta chain in context. No antigen is known for it. CDR1 is LNHNV, CDR2 YYDKDF, per germline (reference sequence). Trimming removed 7 bases from V and 4 bases from J, with 20 bases in between. The CDR3 is 16 residues long. TCR beta VDJ and CDR3 profiling used genomic DNA as template. MiXCR, applied by TCRdb to the reads, yields one record per CDR3 protein. The sample gives some 140,000 distinct CDR3 sequences, over 50% of which show up once; approximately 12% is in the top ten. CD8+CD57+ cell expansion had been shown by flow cytometry in patients chosen for sequencing. No patient had been given any therapy when blood was sampled. The data belong to a study of CD8+CD57+ T cells in acquired aplastic anemia. Study-level information: Sorted CD4+ plus CD8+ cells gave DNA averaging about 3.2 ug. Findings and limits, study-wide: Common to patients and controls were twenty-nine CD8+ CDR3 sequences.

The TCR was taken from a human donor with aplastic anemia. The source material was sorted CD4+, CD8+, or CD8+CD57+ T cells (not recorded which) from PBMCs. The rearrangement joins TRBV15 to TRBJ1-5, with D unresolved. The CDR3 spells CATTREYSGANQPQHF. CDR3 coding DNA: TGTGCCACCACTAGGGAGTACTCAGGAGCAAATCAGCCCCAGCATTTT.